This T cell receptor beta chain was identified during a study of blood T cell repertoires in COVID-19. Enrolled through a virtual design, the participants were between 18 and 89 years of age and came from under 30 US areas. Either two negative PCRs, clearance, or symptom resolution qualified Cohort 3 donors as recovered. The assay was immunoSEQ multiplex PCR, and TCRdb's table has in-frame clones only and misses some. The table has around 250,000 clones, approximately 85% seen once. There are 14 residues in the CDR3. V lost 6 bases and J lost 8, with 19 bases in between. Germline V gene lookup returns CDR1 SGHVS and CDR2 FNYEAQ.

Sequences were obtained from PBMCs or T cells enriched from blood (not recorded which). The chain carries TRBV7-6 and TRBJ1-2; possible D gene TRBD1, 6 bases. This receptor was identified in a woman aged 45 to 65 who had recovered from COVID-19. In DNA form, the CDR3 reads TGTGCCAGCAGTAGCCTCCAGGGGATGGGCGGCTACACCTTC. Its translation is CASSSLQGMGGYTF.